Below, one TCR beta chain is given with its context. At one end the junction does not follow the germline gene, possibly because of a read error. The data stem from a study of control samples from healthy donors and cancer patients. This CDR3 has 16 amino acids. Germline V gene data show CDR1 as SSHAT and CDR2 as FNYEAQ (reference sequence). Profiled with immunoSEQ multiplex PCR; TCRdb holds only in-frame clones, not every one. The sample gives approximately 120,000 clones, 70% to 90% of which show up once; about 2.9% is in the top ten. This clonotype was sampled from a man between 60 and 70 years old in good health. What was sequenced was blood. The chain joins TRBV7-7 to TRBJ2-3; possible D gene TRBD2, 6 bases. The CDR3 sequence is CASSLDLTGGTDTQYF. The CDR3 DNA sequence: TGTGCTAGCAGCTTAGATCTTACGGGAGGCACAGATACGCAGTATTTT.